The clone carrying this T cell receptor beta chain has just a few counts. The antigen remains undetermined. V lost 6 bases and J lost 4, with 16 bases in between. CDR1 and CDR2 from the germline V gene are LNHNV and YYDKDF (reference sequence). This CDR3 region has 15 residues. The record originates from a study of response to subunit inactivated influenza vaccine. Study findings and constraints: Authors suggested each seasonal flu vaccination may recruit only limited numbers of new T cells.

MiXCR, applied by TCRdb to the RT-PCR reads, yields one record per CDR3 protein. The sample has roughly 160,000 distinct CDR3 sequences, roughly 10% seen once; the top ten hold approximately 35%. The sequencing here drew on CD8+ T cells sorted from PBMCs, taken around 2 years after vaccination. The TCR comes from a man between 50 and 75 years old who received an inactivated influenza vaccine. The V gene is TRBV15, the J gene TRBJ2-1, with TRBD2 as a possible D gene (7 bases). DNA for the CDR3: TGTGCCACCAGTGAGTTACGGGGGGCTTACAATGAGCAGTTCTTC. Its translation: CATSELRGAYNEQFF.